The entry below describes one T cell receptor beta chain. Its antigen remains unidentified. Within one base of it there is no much larger clone, and no base qualities were kept. The time point label for this specimen denotes: about 28 days (+/-7) after the second vaccine dose. Because spike-specific TCR depth and breadth did not differ between the two schedules, AZD1222 recipients who got a second dose at roughly 4 weeks were pooled with those who got a second dose at roughly 12 weeks. Vaccinee samples came from UK trials COV001 and COV002, including a single-blind randomized controlled phase 2/3 trial of AZD1222 (ChAdOx1 nCoV-19) in healthy adults. For TCRbeta chain sequencing, PBMC samples from trial participants were taken at day 0 and at day 28 after the second dose. The CDR3 regions of human TCRbeta chains were subjected to immunosequencing. In the original analysis: TCRs in the repertoires were compared against a reference library of SARS-CoV-2-specific TCRs that had been generated with the MIRA antigen-specificity platform. Breadth meant the fraction of unique TCRs that were SARS-CoV-2-associated, whereas depth meant the fraction of total T cells that were SARS-CoV-2-associated. Using the MIRA data, each spike-specific TCR was assigned both to the spike region to which the TCR was reactive and to a CD4 or CD8 class. Log10-transformed breadth and depth values were compared by one-way ANOVA with Sidak's multiple comparisons tests. This is the immuneACCESS table as TCRdb keeps it, with only in-frame sequences that have V and J called. A part of the clones is gone; compared with another copy, unresolved V genes explain less than half, and the rest is unexplained. V, J and clone size are taken as reported in that table, and D and trimming were inferred from the DNA itself. The sample yields under 150,000 clones; nearly 90% were counted once. Around 9.5% of the sample rests with the top ten.

The germline V gene encodes CDR1 SGHTA and CDR2 FQGNSA. Measured from the cysteine to the phenylalanine, the CDR3 is 14 residues long. The read is trimmed to its CDR3 DNA, 42 bases read in frame from base 1. V was cut back by 5 bases and J by 2 bases, leaving a gap of 12 bases between them. The record originates from a study of T cell responses to AZD1222 COVID-19 vaccine (dated by TCRdb to the early 2020s). For the study in its entirety: A total of approximately 230 trial participants underwent TCR sequencing, of whom 207 received two doses of AZD1222 and some 26 received two doses of the MenACWY control vaccine. Trial participants were enrolled by age into 18-55, 56-69 and 70-plus year subgroups, with roughly 160, 29 and 62 TCR-sequenced participants respectively. Broad study findings and their caveats: Because no samples from the day 14 peak response were available, repertoires could be characterized only after the peak T cell response. Spike-specific TCR breadth and depth rose significantly after two AZD1222 doses compared with day 0 and with MenACWY recipients. Conclusions about previously exposed vaccinees are limited because only a handful of AZD1222 recipients were SARS-CoV-2 seropositive at baseline. The 56-69-year group was small, and its depth increase did not reach significance, likely because of low power. Participants were mostly white British, with more females than males. The authors suggested clonal diversity may have been underestimated. Reportedly, close to half of the unique spike-specific TCRs recognized epitopes lying outside the regions that are mutated in the B.1.351 and B.1.1.7 variants. The vaccine-associated CD4 TCRs covered the entire spike protein, and the dominant responses fell in regions 160-218 and 743-854.

Recombination linked TRBV7-2 to TRBJ1-2; tentative D gene TRBD1, with 5 bases matching. The sequencing here drew on peripheral blood, taken 28 days after the second AZD1222 dose. The receptor's source is an adult who received the AZD1222 COVID-19 vaccine. The DNA sequence reads TGTGCCAGCAGCCCACTCGGGGGAAACTATGGCTACACCTTC. The encoded protein is CASSPLGGNYGYTF.